This T cell receptor (beta chain) was found in a study of post-analysis software for immune sequencing data. As for the study in general: As for disease course, relapsing-remitting, secondary progressive and progressive-relapsing multiple sclerosis were all included. General study points: When patients were compared with controls, four or five TRBV segments were more frequent, TRBV5-6, TRBV5-1 and TRBV20-1 among them. The normalized Chao1 diversity of multiple sclerosis patients was significantly lower than that of controls.

CDR1 and CDR2 from the germline V gene are MNHEY and SMNVEV (reference sequence). V lost 6 bases, J lost 6 bases, and 3 bases stayed unmatched. CDR3 length: 13 residues. Included in the TCR beta cDNA libraries were unique molecular identifiers. Starting from around 0.96 to 9.9 million T cells, the study yielded about 500,000 cDNA molecules. TCRdb passed the PCR reads through MiXCR, listing each CDR3 protein once. The sample has under 900,000 distinct CDR3 sequences; 53% are singletons. This clonotype showed up just a few times. Its antigen remains unidentified. V gene TRBV27 combines with J gene TRBJ1-2; 11 bases match TRBD1. Specimen: blood. The sequence derives from a girl aged 5-17 years with multiple sclerosis. CDR3 region: CASSWTGGDGYTF. The CDR3 DNA is TGTGCCAGCAGCTGGACAGGGGGCGATGGCTACACCTTC.